The entry below describes one T cell receptor beta chain. This sample stems from a study of multiple sclerosis patients with progressive multifocal leukoencephalopathy. Using immunoSEQ multiplex PCR, the repertoire was profiled, and TCRdb retains in-frame clones only, with some absent. The sample has 25,000 to 35,000 clones; 80% to 95% are singletons. With 2 bases removed from V and 4 bases from J, the gap between germline ends came to 8 bases. From germline, CDR1 is SEHNR and CDR2 FQNEAQ (reference sequence). This CDR3 contains 14 residues. Time point given: before natalizumab initiation. The chain employs TRBV7-9 and TRBJ2-2, with D uncertain. Sequencing used PBMCs. The TCR was taken from a man aged 25 to 40 with multiple sclerosis. The CDR3 region has the DNA TGTGCCAGCAGCTTAACAACGGCCACCGGGGAGCTGTTTTTT. Protein product: CASSLTTATGELFF.